Shown below are 20 T cell receptor beta chains from a single sample sequenced in a study of cytomegalovirus exposure and HLA in healthy donors (TCRdb year 2017). The library was generated by the immunoSEQ multiplex PCR assay. TCRdb holds this immuneACCESS table with in-frame rearrangements only. Some clones are missing; in checked studies, unresolved V genes explain under half, and the rest has no known cause. In this sample the table shows 160,000 or so clones, 88% of which occur a single time. Roughly 3% of the sample rests with the top ten. Sequenced sample: PBMCs. The source is a man younger than 30 in good health and CMV-seronegative.

The chain recombines TRBV11-2 with TRBJ2-7; TRBD2 aligns across 16 bases. V lost 6 bases, J lost 7 bases, and 6 bases stayed unmatched. CDR3 length: 15 residues. The V gene's germline CDR1 is SGHAT and CDR2 FQNNGV. The CDR3 DNA reads as TGTGCCAGCAGGCCGGGACTAGCGGGAGGGGGAGAGCAGTACTTC. It yields the protein CASRPGLAGGGEQYF.

The chain joins TRBV4-2 to TRBJ2-5, with 10 bases lining up with TRBD2. The germline gives CDR1 LGHNA, CDR2 YNFKEQ. The CDR3 consists of 18 residues. The V gene end was trimmed by 1 base and the J gene end by 3 bases; junction bases not matched to a gene: 11. CDR3 loop: CASSQGGLRTSGKETQYF. For the CDR3, the DNA is TGTGCCAGCAGCCAAGGGGGACTAAGGACTAGCGGAAAAGAGACCCAGTACTTC.

This clone appeared a single time. The J gene is TRBJ1-2, the V gene TRBV2; no clear D gene. V gave up 0 bases and J gave up 4 bases, with 9 bases separating them. The V gene's germline CDR1 is SNHLY and CDR2 FYNNEI. The CDR3 loop spans 14 amino acids. The CDR3 DNA reads TGTGCCAGCAGTGAAGCCGCGGGGATCTATGGCTACACCTTC. It specifies CASSEAAGIYGYTF.

J is TRBJ1-5 and V is TRBV28, with D tentatively TRBD1 (6 bases). Trimming removed 3 bases from V and 5 bases from J, with 11 bases in between. CDR3 length: 14 residues. Germline CDR1 reads MDHEN; CDR2 reads SYDVKM. This CDR3 reads CASSFKTGYQPQHF. For the CDR3, the DNA is TGTGCCAGCAGTTTTAAAACAGGGTATCAGCCCCAGCATTTT.

This chain joins TRBV6-5 and TRBJ2-7; TRBD1 agrees at 9 bases. V gave up 4 bases and J gave up 6 bases; unmatched junction bases: 13. The CDR3 is 16 amino acids. CDR1 and CDR2 (germline): MNHEY, SVGAGI. DNA for the CDR3: TGTGCCAGCAGTTTTACGGTACCTGGGACAGGGACCGAGCAGTACTTC. This encodes CASSFTVPGTGTEQYF.

The V call is TRBV6-6, the J call TRBJ2-2; D not certain. V was clipped by 3 bases and J by 6 bases, with 14 bases between them. The CDR3 spans 15 residues. Germline V lookup: CDR1 MNHNY, CDR2 SVGAGI (reference sequence). CDR3 bases: TGTGCCAGCAGTTATCTGGGCTCGTTGGCCGGGGAGCTGTTTTTT. Protein: CASSYLGSLAGELFF.

This clone has only one observation. The chain is built from TRBV5-1 and TRBJ1-1, with 10 nucleotides matching TRBD1. Trimming at V came to 4 bases and at J to 5 bases, leaving 8 bases not matched to a gene. The CDR3 spans 15 residues. Germline CDR1 and CDR2: SGHRS and YFSETQ. CDR3: CASSGRTGGETEAFF. The CDR3 DNA is TGCGCCAGCAGCGGACGGACAGGGGGGGAGACTGAAGCTTTCTTT.

The chain recombines TRBV27 with TRBJ1-2; 9 nucleotides match TRBD1. V lost 3 bases to trimming and J lost 3 bases; unmatched junction nucleotides: 11. CDR1 is MNHEY and CDR2 is SMNVEV in the germline V gene (reference sequence). The CDR3 is 17 amino acids. The CDR3 bases are TGTGCCAGCAGTTTTGTTACAGGGGGCGCGGAATACTATGGCTACACCTTC. This codes for CASSFVTGGAEYYGYTF.

J is TRBJ2-7 and V is TRBV27; 8 positions agree with TRBD2. This CDR3 region has 12 residues. CDR1 is MNHEY and CDR2 is SMNVEV in the germline V gene (reference sequence). V dropped 11 bases and J dropped 4; count of bases not matched to a gene: 7. The CDR3 bases are TGTGCCTCCCGGGGGGGGGTTTACGAGCAGTACTTC. This translates into CASRGGVYEQYF.

CDR3 nucleotides: TGTGCCATCAGTGAGCCACAGGGCGGTGGAAACACCATATATTTT. Translation: CAISEPQGGGNTIYF. The rearrangement joins TRBV10-3 to TRBJ1-3; a possible D gene is TRBD1 (6 bases). V lost 2 bases and J 3 bases, leaving 11 bases between the germline ends. The germline CDR1 and CDR2 sequences are ENHRY and SYGVKD. This CDR3 has 15 residues.

The CDR3 DNA reads as TGTGCCAGCAGCCAATCAGTAGCCGGGGGCTACACCTTC. Translated, it gives CASSQSVAGGYTF. The rearrangement joins TRBV4-2 to TRBJ1-2, with no clear D. Germline V gene lookup returns CDR1 LGHNA and CDR2 YNFKEQ. The V gene lost 2 bases and the J gene lost 8 bases, with 12 bases spanning the gap. The CDR3 loop spans 13 amino acids.

The chain has TRBV18 and TRBJ2-7, with 9 bases matching TRBD2. The CDR3 has 14 residues. V shed 5 bases and J 2 bases; nucleotides not matched to a gene: 4. Germline V lookup: CDR1 KGHSH, CDR2 LQKENI. The CDR3 is CASSNGGGAYEQYV. The CDR3 DNA follows: TGTGCCAGCTCAAACGGCGGGGGGGCCTACGAGCAGTACGTC.

The chain recombines TRBV2 with TRBJ1-4; possibly TRBD1 for D (5 bases). Germline V CDR1 and CDR2: SNHLY, FYNNEI. Trimming took off 6 bases at V and 1 base at J, with 12 bases between the two ends. The CDR3 is 15 residues long. The CDR3 DNA reads as TGTGCCAGCAGGACTAGCAGGGAAACTAATGAAAAACTGTTTTTT. This codes for CASRTSRETNEKLFF.

CDR3 residues: CASSTMGANYGYTF. The CDR3 nucleotides are TGTGCCAGCAGCACGATGGGGGCGAACTATGGCTACACCTTC. V is TRBV7-9 and J is TRBJ1-2, with D possibly matching TRBD1 (6 bases). V was cut by 5 bases and J by 2 bases, with 12 bases left in between. Germline V CDR1 and CDR2: SEHNR, FQNEAQ (reference sequence). The CDR3 consists of 14 residues.

This sequence joins TRBV4-1 and TRBJ1-1; weak D call: TRBD1 (5 bases). V was cut by 1 base and J by 6 bases, with 9 bases left in between. Germline CDR1 is MGHRA and CDR2 is YSYEKL. CDR3 length: 13 amino acids. CDR3 nucleotide sequence: TGCGCCAGCAGCCAAGTCGGGGGGGCTGAAGCTTTCTTT. It encodes CASSQVGGAEAFF.

The CDR3 here is CASTLTTGTGVIYGYTF. The CDR3 nucleotides are TGTGCCAGCACCTTGACGACCGGGACAGGGGTTATCTATGGCTACACCTTC. The rearrangement uses TRBV11-1 and TRBJ1-2; 10 bases align to TRBD1. CDR1 is SGHAT, CDR2 FQDESV, per germline (reference sequence). V was pared by 7 bases and J by 4 bases, with 15 bases of the junction left unmatched. The CDR3 consists of 17 residues.

The genes are TRBV6-5 and TRBJ2-6, with unresolved D. Germline CDR1 and CDR2: MNHEY and SVGAGI. V was shortened by 6 bases and J by 0 bases, with 3 bases between the two germline ends. This CDR3 contains 13 residues. Written as DNA, the CDR3 is TGTGCCAGCAGACTCTCTGGGGCCAACGTCCTGACTTTC. It yields the protein CASRLSGANVLTF.

Ten or more counts support this clone. This chain joins TRBV5-4 and TRBJ2-5; TRBD2 might be the D (6 bases). Germline CDR1 and CDR2: SGHNT and YYREEE (reference sequence). The V end was cut by 1 base, the J end by 0 bases, with 13 bases between. The CDR3 runs 16 residues. The CDR3 loop is CASSLLAGQDQETQYF. In DNA form, the CDR3 reads TGTGCCAGCAGCTTGCTCGCGGGGCAGGACCAAGAGACCCAGTACTTC.

V gene TRBV10-1 combines with J gene TRBJ1-2; no clear D gene. The CDR3 covers 13 residues. Per the germline V gene, CDR1 is WNHNN and CDR2 is SYGVQD (reference sequence). V was pared by 3 bases and J by 8 bases, with 13 bases between. The CDR3 region is CASSDFGGDGYTF. CDR3 sequence (DNA): TGCGCCAGCAGTGACTTTGGAGGAGACGGCTACACCTTC.

The chain uses TRBV5-1 and TRBJ2-1; TRBD2 might be the D (6 bases). The CDR3 spans 14 residues. V gave up 5 bases and J gave up 6 bases, with 15 bases separating them. Germline V gene sequence: CDR1 SGHRS, CDR2 YFSETQ. Here the CDR3 DNA reads TGCGCCAGCAGGGTTGCTAGCGCGGCCAATGAGCAGTTCTTC. Its translation is CASRVASAANEQFF.